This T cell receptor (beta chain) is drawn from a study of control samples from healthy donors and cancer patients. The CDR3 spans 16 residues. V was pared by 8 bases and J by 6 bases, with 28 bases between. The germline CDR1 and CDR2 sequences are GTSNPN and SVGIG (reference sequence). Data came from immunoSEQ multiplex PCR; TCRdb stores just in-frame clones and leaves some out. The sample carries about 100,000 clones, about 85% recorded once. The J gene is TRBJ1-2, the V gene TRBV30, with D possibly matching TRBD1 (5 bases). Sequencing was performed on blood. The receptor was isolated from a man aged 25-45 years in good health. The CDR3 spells CALRKGRDAGGDGYTF. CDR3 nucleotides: TGTGCCCTCAGGAAGGGCAGGGATGCAGGCGGAGATGGCTACACCTTC. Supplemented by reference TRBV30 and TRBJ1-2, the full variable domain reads SQTIHQWPATLVQPVGSPLSLECTVEGTSNPNLYWYRQAAGRGLQLLFYSVGIGQISSEVPQNLSASRPQDRQFILSSKKLLLSDSGFYLCALRKGRDAGGDGYTFGSGTRLTVV.